These 13 T cell receptor beta chains were all obtained from the same sample, sequenced in a study of blood T cell repertoires in COVID-19. Clones were sequenced by immunoSEQ multiplex PCR, and TCRdb holds only the in-frame ones, with some missing. The table shows about 110,000 clones, with 85% occurring only once. Sequenced material: peripheral blood. The receptor set was obtained from a human donor in a cohort sampled during active COVID-19.

V and J are TRBV18 and TRBJ1-1; 7 bases fit TRBD1. The trim removed 4 bases at V and 4 bases at J, leaving 9 bases unmatched. Germline CDR1 KGHSH, CDR2 LQKENI. CDR3 length equals 15 residues. The CDR3 sequence is CASSRQGGRGTEAFF. CDR3 DNA: TGTGCCAGCTCACGACAGGGAGGCCGTGGCACTGAAGCTTTCTTT.

This clone was seen just once. J is TRBJ2-1 and V is TRBV18; TRBD1 agrees at 9 bases. The CDR3 runs to 19 residues. The V segment lost 2 bases and the J segment 5 bases; nucleotides outside the gene matches: 16. CDR1 and CDR2 from the germline V gene are KGHSH and LQKENI. CDR3 region: CASSPGGARGQGGNNEQFF. The CDR3 nucleotides are TGTGCCAGCTCACCAGGAGGGGCCCGGGGACAGGGTGGAAACAATGAGCAGTTCTTC.

The chain employs TRBV5-4 and TRBJ2-3, with 7 bases fitting TRBD2. CDR3 length: 16 amino acids. Germline CDR1 reads SGHNT; CDR2 reads YYREEE (reference sequence). The ends lost 0 bases at V and 4 bases at J; junction bases unmatched: 8. CDR3 protein: CASSLGQRGLSDTQYF. CDR3 nucleotide sequence: TGTGCCAGCAGCTTGGGTCAGCGGGGTCTTTCAGATACGCAGTATTTT.

The rearrangement joins TRBV5-1 to TRBJ2-1; TRBD2 aligns across 15 bases. V shed 4 bases and J 3 bases; nucleotides not matched to a gene: 11. The germline gives CDR1 SGHRS, CDR2 YFSETQ. The CDR3 spans 19 residues. The CDR3 DNA sequence: TGCGCCAGCAGCCCCGGGACTAGCGGGAGGATTTCCCTCTACAATGAGCAGTTCTTC. Its translation is CASSPGTSGRISLYNEQFF.

This clone was detected only once. The chain has TRBV5-1 and TRBJ1-1; possible D gene TRBD1, 5 bases. CDR3 length equals 14 residues. Germline V gene data show CDR1 as SGHRS and CDR2 as YFSETQ. Trimming took off 2 bases at V and 4 bases at J, with 12 bases between the two ends. This CDR3 reads CASSFSGEGTEAFF. The CDR3 region has the DNA TGCGCCAGCAGCTTTTCGGGGGAAGGCACTGAAGCTTTCTTT.

This chain connects TRBV4-1 to TRBJ2-2; D perhaps matches TRBD1 (6 bases). Germline CDR1 and CDR2: MGHRA and YSYEKL. V shed 0 bases and J shed 6 bases, with 14 bases lying between them. CDR3 size: 16 residues. CDR3 in amino acids: CASSQDDPRTAGELFF. The DNA for the CDR3 is TGCGCCAGCAGCCAAGATGACCCGAGGACAGCCGGGGAGCTGTTTTTT.

The CDR3 spells CASSLGAATSTDTQYF. The CDR3, as DNA: TGTGCCAGCAGCTTAGGGGCCGCAACTAGCACAGATACGCAGTATTTT. This chain uses TRBV11-2 with TRBJ2-3; the D is unclear. V was trimmed by 1 base and J by 0 bases, leaving 11 bases between them. Looked up from germline, CDR1 is SGHAT and CDR2 is FQNNGV. This CDR3 region has 16 residues.

The rearrangement links TRBV5-4 to TRBJ1-5; D uncertain. Trimming removed 1 base at V and 7 bases at J, with 6 bases between. The CDR3 is 12 residues long. The V gene's germline CDR1 is SGHNT and CDR2 YYREEE (reference sequence). This chain's CDR3 is CASSLWQQPQHF. CDR3 in DNA: TGTGCCAGCAGCTTGTGGCAACAGCCCCAGCATTTT. Full variable domain (rest looked up from reference TRBV5-4 and TRBJ1-5): ETGVTQSPTHLIKTRGQQVTLRCSSQSGHNTVSWYQQALGQGPQFIFQYYREEENGRGNFPPRFSGLQFPNYSSELNVNALELDDSALYLCASSLWQQPQHFGDGTRLSIL.

The chain links TRBV5-4 to TRBJ1-6; TRBD1 might be the D (6 bases). The CDR3 length is 15 residues. CDR1 is SGHNT and CDR2 is YYREEE in the germline V gene (reference sequence). Trimming stripped 0 bases from V and 8 bases from J, with 12 bases between. CDR3 bases: TGTGCCAGCAGCTTGGGCAGGGGCATCGATTCACCCCTCCACTTT. This gives the protein CASSLGRGIDSPLHF.

V and J are TRBV19 and TRBJ2-3; possibly TRBD2 for D (6 bases). V was pared by 1 base and J by 1 base, with 9 bases between. This CDR3 contains 15 residues. Looked up from germline, CDR1 is LNHDA and CDR2 is SQIVND (reference sequence). The CDR3 here is CASSIAGAGTDTQYF. DNA for the CDR3: TGTGCCAGTAGTATAGCGGGAGCCGGCACAGATACGCAGTATTTT.

V and J are TRBV14 and TRBJ2-7, with D possibly matching TRBD1 (5 bases). CDR1 and CDR2 (germline): SGHDN, FVKESK. The CDR3 totals 17 residues. Trimming pared 3 bases from V and 2 bases from J, leaving 20 bases between. In nucleotides, the CDR3 is TGTGCCAGCAGCCACCTCCACGAGTGCAGGGTAACCTACGAGCAGTACTTC. Its protein product is CASSHLHECRVTYEQYF. The variable domain in full, with the rest retrieved from reference TRBV14 and TRBJ2-7, is EAGVTQFPSHSVIEKGQTVTLRCDPISGHDNLYWYRRVMGKEIKFLLHFVKESKQDESGMPNNRFLAERTGGTYSTLKVQPAELEDSGVYFCASSHLHECRVTYEQYFGPGTRLTVT.

Concerning this clone: The same CDR3 can be traced to other DNA sequences in this sample. The J gene is TRBJ1-1, the V gene TRBV5-1; 7 bases are a match to TRBD1. This CDR3 contains 14 residues. Losses at the gene ends were 1 base for V and 2 bases for J; bases not matched to a gene: 2. Germline-derived CDR1 and CDR2 are SGHRS and YFSETQ. The CDR3: CASSLQGGNTEAFF. As DNA, the CDR3 is TGCGCCAGCAGCTTGCAGGGGGGTAACACTGAAGCTTTCTTT.

The rearrangement links TRBV28 to TRBJ2-3; D possibly corresponds to TRBD1 (6 bases). Per the germline V gene, CDR1 is MDHEN and CDR2 is SYDVKM. V lost 8 bases and J 4 bases, leaving 19 bases between the germline ends. The CDR3 is 15 amino acids. The CDR3 DNA reads TGTGCCAGCCGGCTCTTCAGGGGAATTCCAGATACGCAGTATTTT. Protein product: CASRLFRGIPDTQYF.